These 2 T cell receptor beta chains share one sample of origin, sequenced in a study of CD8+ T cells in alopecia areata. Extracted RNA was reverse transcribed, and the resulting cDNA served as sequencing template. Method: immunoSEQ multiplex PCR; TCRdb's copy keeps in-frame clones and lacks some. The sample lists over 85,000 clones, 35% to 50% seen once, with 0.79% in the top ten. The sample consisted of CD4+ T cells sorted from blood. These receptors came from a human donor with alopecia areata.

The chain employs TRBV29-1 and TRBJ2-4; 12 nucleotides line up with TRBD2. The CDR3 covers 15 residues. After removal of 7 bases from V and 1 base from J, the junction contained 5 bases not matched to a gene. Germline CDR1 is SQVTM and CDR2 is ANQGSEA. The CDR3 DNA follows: TGCAGCGGTTCTAGCGGGGGGGCGGCCAAAAACATTCAGTACTTC. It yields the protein CSGSSGGAAKNIQYF.

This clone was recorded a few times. The CDR3: CSVRRDRPVTETNEKLFF. CDR3 sequence (DNA): TGCAGCGTTAGACGGGACAGGCCCGTTACAGAAACTAATGAAAAACTGTTTTTT. J is TRBJ1-4 and V is TRBV29-1, with TRBD1 identical over 8 bases. V gave up 5 bases and J gave up 1 base; unmatched junction bases: 15. Germline lookup yields CDR1 SQVTM and CDR2 ANQGSEA. This CDR3 region has 18 residues.